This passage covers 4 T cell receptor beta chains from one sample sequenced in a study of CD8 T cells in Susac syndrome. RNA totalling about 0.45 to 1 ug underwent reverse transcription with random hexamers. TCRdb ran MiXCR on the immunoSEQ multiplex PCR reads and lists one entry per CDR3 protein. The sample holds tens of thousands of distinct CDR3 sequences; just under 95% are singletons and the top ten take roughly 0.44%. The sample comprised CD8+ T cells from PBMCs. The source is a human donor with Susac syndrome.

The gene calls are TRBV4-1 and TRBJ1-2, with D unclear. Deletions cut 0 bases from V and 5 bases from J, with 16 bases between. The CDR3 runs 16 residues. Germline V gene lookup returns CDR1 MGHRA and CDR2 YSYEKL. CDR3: CASSQDRNSLGYGYTF. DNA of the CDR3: TGCGCCAGCAGCCAAGATCGGAACAGTCTCGGGTATGGCTACACCTTC.

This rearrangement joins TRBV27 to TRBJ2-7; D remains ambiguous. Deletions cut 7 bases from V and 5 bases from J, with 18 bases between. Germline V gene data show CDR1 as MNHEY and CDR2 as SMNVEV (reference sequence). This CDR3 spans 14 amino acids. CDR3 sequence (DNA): TGTGCCAGCAAACCTATCCGGACGGCACACGAGCAGTACTTC. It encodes CASKPIRTAHEQYF.

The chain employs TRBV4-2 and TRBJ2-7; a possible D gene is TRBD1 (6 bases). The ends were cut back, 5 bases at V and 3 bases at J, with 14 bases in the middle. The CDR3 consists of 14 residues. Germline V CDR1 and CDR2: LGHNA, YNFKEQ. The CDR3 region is CASSAPGQLYEQYF. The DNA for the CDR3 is TGTGCCAGCAGCGCTCCGGGACAACTCTACGAGCAGTACTTC.

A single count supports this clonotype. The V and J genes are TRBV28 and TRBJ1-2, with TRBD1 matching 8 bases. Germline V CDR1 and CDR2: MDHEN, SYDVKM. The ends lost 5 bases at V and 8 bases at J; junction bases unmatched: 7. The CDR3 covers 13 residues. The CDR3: CASSIGQGGGYTF. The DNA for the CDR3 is TGTGCCAGCAGTATCGGACAGGGCGGCGGCTACACCTTC.